This TCR beta chain derives from a study of T cells in Graves' hyperthyroidism and ophthalmopathy. Amplification yielded TCR beta CDR3 regions, with RNA transcripts as the source. The HTBI primer set served for first-round RT-PCR of the TCR CDR3. TCRdb ran MiXCR on the multiplex PCR reads and lists one entry per CDR3 protein. The table records a few hundred thousand distinct CDR3 sequences, 18% of them present only once. If no ophthalmopathy progression occurred within 18 months, Graves' hyperthyroidism was stable. Patients aged 18 to 65 had newly diagnosed hyperthyroidism of under 2 months' duration. Reasons for excluding patients were uncontrolled infection, other autoimmune disease, pregnancy or lactation. This sample holds PBMCs from less than 11 ml fresh peripheral blood. The V end lost 6 bases, the J end lost 4 bases, and 15 bases lay between the germline ends. This CDR3 has 14 amino acids. The V gene's germline CDR1 is SGHTA and CDR2 FQGNSA.

Many counts were recorded for this clonotype. This sequence joins TRBV7-2 and TRBJ2-5; D is possibly TRBD1 (6 bases). The source of this sequence is a man in his forties or fifties with Graves' hyperthyroidism. The source material was blood. CDR3 nucleotides: TGTGCCAGCAGGACTGGACAGTCAATAGAGACCCAGTACTTC. Amino acids: CASRTGQSIETQYF.